These 23 T cell receptor beta chains originate from one sample sequenced in a study of blood T cell repertoires in COVID-19. Clones were read by immunoSEQ multiplex PCR, and TCRdb kept only the in-frame ones, dropping some. The table shows 250,000 to 350,000 clones, with roughly nine tenths occurring only once. Sequenced input: PBMCs or T cells enriched from blood (not recorded which). These receptors all come from a woman in her forties or fifties who had been exposed to COVID-19.

The rearrangement uses TRBV7-9 and TRBJ1-2; D not resolved. Trimming removed 5 bases from V and 7 bases from J, with 14 bases in between. Germline V gene sequence: CDR1 SEHNR, CDR2 FQNEAQ (reference sequence). The CDR3 runs 13 residues. In nucleotides, the CDR3 is TGTGCCAGCAGCCCCGGCCGCCGGGTTGGCTACACCTTC. This sequence encodes CASSPGRRVGYTF.

The rearrangement uses TRBV29-1 and TRBJ1-2; no definite D call. Trimming took off 2 bases at V and 3 bases at J, with 10 bases between the two ends. Germline-derived CDR1 and CDR2 are SQVTM and ANQGSEA. The CDR3 is made up of 13 amino acids. Written as DNA, the CDR3 is TGCAGCGTTGAAAGCCACGTGGACTATGGCTACACCTTC. It is translated as CSVESHVDYGYTF.

The genes are TRBV6-2 or TRBV6-3 and TRBJ2-1, with TRBD1 as a possible D gene (5 bases). Germline V gene sequence: CDR1 MNHEY, CDR2 SVGEGT. This CDR3 has 15 amino acids. Trimming took off 4 bases at V and 6 bases at J, with 16 bases between the two ends. This CDR3 is CASSLIGVRSNEQFF. CDR3 bases: TGTGCCAGCAGTTTGATAGGGGTTCGGAGCAATGAGCAGTTCTTC.

The chain links TRBV18 to TRBJ1-2, with D possibly TRBD1 on 5 matching bases. Germline V CDR1 and CDR2: KGHSH, LQKENI. V dropped 3 bases and J dropped 1 base, with 15 bases sitting between them. The CDR3 runs 16 residues. CDR3 amino acids: CASSPESGGGNYGYTF. The CDR3 DNA follows: TGTGCCAGCTCACCGGAGAGCGGGGGAGGTAACTATGGCTACACCTTC. Full variable domain (remainder filled in from reference TRBV18 and TRBJ1-2): NAGVMQNPRHLVRRRGQEARLRCSPMKGHSHVYWYRQLPEEGLKFMVYLQKENIIDESGMPKERFSAEFPKEGPSILRIQQVVRGDSAAYFCASSPESGGGNYGYTFGSGTRLTVV.

The rearrangement links TRBV28 to TRBJ2-3, with TRBD1 identical over 11 bases. V shed 5 bases and J 4 bases; nucleotides not matched to a gene: 5. Germline lookup yields CDR1 MDHEN and CDR2 SYDVKM. The CDR3 spans 15 residues. The CDR3 protein is CASSGTGGSSDTQYF. The CDR3 nucleotides read TGTGCCAGCAGTGGGACAGGGGGATCGTCAGATACGCAGTATTTT.

CDR3 amino acids: CASKTGDPNTEAFF. The CDR3 bases are TGTGCCAGTAAAACAGGGGACCCGAACACTGAAGCTTTCTTT. This chain uses TRBV19 with TRBJ1-1, with 7 bases aligning to TRBD1. The germline V gene encodes CDR1 LNHDA and CDR2 SQIVND (reference sequence). V dropped 7 bases and J dropped 1; count of bases not matched to a gene: 6. The length of the CDR3 is 14 residues.

V and J are TRBV24-1 and TRBJ1-1; D gene ambiguous. This CDR3 comprises 11 residues. The V gene's germline CDR1 is KGHDR and CDR2 SFDVKD. V was pared by 4 bases and J by 10 bases, with 9 bases between. CDR3 nucleotide sequence: TGTGCCACCAGTGACCTGACTCGAGCTTTCTTT. Translated, it gives CATSDLTRAFF.

The chain combines TRBV6-5 with TRBJ1-1; D is unresolved. Between the trimmed V and J ends, which lost 0 bases and 1 base, there was a span of 9 bases. Germline CDR1 is MNHEY and CDR2 is SVGAGI. CDR3 length: 15 residues. The CDR3 region has the DNA TGTGCCAGCAGTTACTCTGCTGCGCAGAACACTGAAGCTTTCTTT. Its protein product is CASSYSAAQNTEAFF.

This clone has only one observation. The chain has TRBV3-1 (or the pseudogene TRBV3-2) and TRBJ2-1; TRBD2 matches at 12 bases. J gave up 2 bases and V 3 bases, and 11 bases lay outside the gene matches. This CDR3 comprises 19 residues. CDR1 is LGHDT, CDR2 YNNKEL, per germline (reference sequence). CDR3 sequence reads: CASSQRPRTSGDPYNEQFF. DNA for the CDR3: TGTGCCAGCAGCCAGAGACCCCGGACTAGCGGGGACCCCTACAATGAGCAGTTCTTC.

V is TRBV2 and J is TRBJ1-1, with 7 bases lining up with TRBD1. The CDR3 spans 13 residues. Losses at the gene ends were 4 bases for V and 11 bases for J; bases not matched to a gene: 10. Germline values: CDR1 SNHLY, CDR2 FYNNEI. The CDR3 region is CASSAPDRSVAFF. The CDR3 bases are TGTGCCAGCAGTGCGCCGGACAGGAGCGTGGCTTTCTTT.

V is TRBV27 and J is TRBJ2-1; the D gene is possibly TRBD1 (6 bases). The CDR3 loop spans 15 amino acids. The germline V gene has CDR1 MNHEY and CDR2 SMNVEV (reference sequence). V lost 5 bases, J lost 4 bases, and 15 bases lay in between. CDR3 amino acids: CASSAPGTPYNEQFF. CDR3 bases: TGTGCCAGCAGTGCCCCCGGGACACCTTACAATGAGCAGTTCTTC.

The chain is built from TRBV19 and TRBJ2-3, with 7 bases that match TRBD1. CDR1 is LNHDA and CDR2 is SQIVND in the germline V gene (reference sequence). Trimming at V came to 3 bases and at J to 3 bases, leaving 9 bases not matched to a gene. The CDR3 spans 16 residues. This CDR3 reads CASSIRTGPGTDTQYF. The CDR3 nucleotides are TGTGCCAGTAGTATCCGGACAGGTCCGGGTACAGATACGCAGTATTTT.

This chain uses TRBV18 with TRBJ2-3; 11 nucleotides match TRBD1. The CDR3 runs to 16 residues. The ends lost 2 bases at V and 3 bases at J; junction bases unmatched: 4. The germline V gene has CDR1 KGHSH and CDR2 LQKENI. The CDR3 sequence: CASSPRTGGRTDTQYF. The CDR3, as DNA: TGTGCCAGCTCACCAAGGACAGGGGGCAGAACAGATACGCAGTATTTT. The full variable domain, rest sourced from reference TRBV18 and TRBJ2-3, is NAGVMQNPRHLVRRRGQEARLRCSPMKGHSHVYWYRQLPEEGLKFMVYLQKENIIDESGMPKERFSAEFPKEGPSILRIQQVVRGDSAAYFCASSPRTGGRTDTQYFGPGTRLTVL.

This clone has a single count. The chain employs TRBV29-1 and TRBJ1-4; weak D call: TRBD1 (6 bases). Germline CDR1 is SQVTM and CDR2 is ANQGSEA. This CDR3 has 13 amino acids. Trimming took off 3 bases at V and 7 bases at J, with 12 bases between the two ends. The CDR3 sequence: CSVDGGSAEKLFF. Written as DNA, the CDR3 is TGCAGCGTTGATGGGGGCAGCGCTGAAAAACTGTTTTTT.

This clone was seen more than once but under ten times. This chain joins TRBV11-3 and TRBJ1-1; D may be TRBD1 (6 bases). Germline CDR1 and CDR2: SGHNT and YENEEA. The germline V and J ends were trimmed by 5 bases and 0 bases, with 10 bases remaining between them. The CDR3 is made up of 14 amino acids. CDR3 coding DNA: TGTGCCAGCAGCCGGGGGGGGCTGAACACTGAAGCTTTCTTT. This sequence encodes CASSRGGLNTEAFF.

The chain carries TRBV7-2 and TRBJ2-7, with 11 bases aligning to TRBD2. After removal of 2 bases from V and 6 bases from J, the junction contained 9 bases not matched to a gene. The V gene's germline CDR1 is SGHTA and CDR2 FQGNSA. The CDR3 loop spans 16 amino acids. CDR3 in amino acids: CASSLLAGGRSGEQYF. The CDR3 DNA sequence: TGTGCCAGCAGCTTACTAGCGGGGGGTCGTTCGGGCGAGCAGTACTTC.

This chain connects TRBV7-2 to TRBJ2-2, with D perhaps TRBD1 (5 bases). V lost 1 base and J lost 6, with 15 bases in between. The germline V gene encodes CDR1 SGHTA and CDR2 FQGNSA. CDR3 length: 16 amino acids. CDR3 in DNA: TGTGCCAGCAGCTTAGTATACAGGATCAATTCCGGGGAGCTGTTTTTT. Amino acids: CASSLVYRINSGELFF. Combining the CDR3 with reference TRBV7-2 and TRBJ2-2 gives the whole variable domain GAGVSQSPSNKVTEKGKDVELRCDPISGHTALYWYRQSLGQGLEFLIYFQGNSAPDKSGLPSDRFSAERTGGSVSTLTIQRTQQEDSAVYLCASSLVYRINSGELFFGEGSRLTVL.

CDR3 protein: CSGKPTGPTDTQYF. DNA for the CDR3: TGCAGCGGGAAACCGACAGGACCCACAGATACGCAGTATTTT. V usage is TRBV29-1 and J usage is TRBJ2-3; maybe TRBD1 (6 bases). Trimming removed 7 bases at V and 2 bases at J, with 16 bases between. This CDR3 contains 14 residues. CDR1 and CDR2 (germline): SQVTM, ANQGSEA.

V usage is TRBV7-2 and J usage is TRBJ1-1, with 12 bases fitting TRBD1. Germline CDR1 and CDR2: SGHTA and FQGNSA. The CDR3 length is 15 residues. The trim removed 4 bases at V and 5 bases at J, leaving 5 bases unmatched. The CDR3 loop is CASSWDRGRGTEAFF. The CDR3 coding sequence is TGTGCCAGCAGCTGGGACAGGGGGCGAGGTACTGAAGCTTTCTTT.

This chain connects TRBV7-2 to TRBJ1-3; D is uncertain. The CDR3 sequence is 16 residues long. The V end was cut by 5 bases, the J end by 9 bases, with 23 bases between. Germline values: CDR1 SGHTA, CDR2 FQGNSA. CDR3 protein: CASSPTFGTPGGTIYF. The DNA for the CDR3 is TGTGCCAGCAGCCCTACATTCGGAACTCCAGGAGGCACCATATATTTT.

The V call is TRBV5-4, the J call TRBJ1-2, with D possibly being TRBD1 (5 bases). Trimming pared 4 bases from V and 7 bases from J, leaving 17 bases between. Germline CDR1 reads SGHNT; CDR2 reads YYREEE (reference sequence). This CDR3 has 14 amino acids. The DNA of the CDR3 is TGTGCCAGCAGCCTACTCTTCGGGGGGGGTGGCTACACCTTC. Its translation: CASSLLFGGGGYTF.

This chain links TRBV7-9 with TRBJ1-3; D gene unclear. The V end lost 6 bases, the J end lost 0 bases, and 9 bases lay between the germline ends. CDR3 length: 14 residues. Germline values: CDR1 SEHNR, CDR2 FQNEAQ (reference sequence). In DNA, the CDR3 is TGTGCCAGCAGACGAGGCAGCTCTGGAAACACCATATATTTT. This translates into CASRRGSSGNTIYF.

The rearrangement joins TRBV28 to TRBJ1-2; D is unclear. V gave up 6 bases and J gave up 4 bases, with 15 bases separating them. The germline gives CDR1 MDHEN, CDR2 SYDVKM. The CDR3 is 14 amino acids. CDR3 sequence reads: CASSRSPGSYGYTF. CDR3 DNA: TGTGCCAGCAGCCGATCTCCGGGATCCTATGGCTACACCTTC.